This T cell receptor (beta chain) was profiled in a study of shared clonotypes between healthy human individuals. On the study more broadly: Three plates each covered CD4 naive and memory; CD8 naive two, CD8 memory one.

Germline CDR1 reads LNHDA; CDR2 reads SQIVND (reference sequence). There are 14 residues in the CDR3. Trimming stripped 6 bases from V and 5 bases from J, with 13 bases between. Study-level points and caveats: Rarefaction revealed incomplete sorted-subset sequencing despite large depth.

From CD4+ cells came CD45RA+ naive and CD45RA-negative memory subsets. Notes on this clone: Its specificity is unknown.

Sequencing was performed with immunoSEQ multiplex PCR; in TCRdb, only in-frame clones are kept and a portion is missing. Of around 510,000 clones in the sample, around 95% were seen once. What was sequenced was naive CD4+ T cells sorted from blood. Noted subset: CD45RA+ positively selected. The TCR was taken from a woman aged 30 to 39 in good health. The rearrangement uses TRBV19 and TRBJ1-4, with D uncertain. The CDR3 bases are TGTGCCAGTAGCCGAAGTACGACCAATGAAAAACTGTTTTTT. Translating gives CASSRSTTNEKLFF.